These 26 T cell receptor beta chains originate from one sample sequenced in a study of CD4 and CD8 cells across lung adenocarcinoma regions. TCRdb called the PCR reads again in MiXCR, with one record for every CDR3 protein. The table includes approximately 12,000 distinct CDR3 sequences, less than 70% detected once. Sequences were obtained from CD8+ T cells from the margin of a lung tumor. These receptors all come from a female donor with lung adenocarcinoma. The CD4 and CD8 labels of this study may be unreliable.

Of note for this clonotype: An end of the junction does not agree with germline; a read error may underlie this. This chain joins TRBV10-2 and TRBJ2-3, with 9 nucleotides matching TRBD2. The CDR3 consists of 15 residues. The germline V gene has CDR1 WSHSY and CDR2 SAAADI. The CDR3 coding sequence is TGCGCCAGCAGAGATCTAGCGGGGAGCACAGATATTCAGTATTTC. The encoded protein is CASRDLAGSTDIQYF.

This clonotype was picked up one time. Given a much more abundant clone one base away, this may be a read error. J is TRBJ2-4 and V is TRBV6-1; D gene ambiguous. There are 12 residues in the CDR3. Trimming took off 1 base at V and 13 bases at J, with 11 bases between the two ends. The germline V gene encodes CDR1 MNHNS and CDR2 SASEGT. CDR3 sequence reads: CASSEVGNEQYF. CDR3 nucleotide sequence: TGTGCCAGCAGTGAAGTAGGCAATGAGCAGTACTTC.

There are many counts of this clonotype. The gene calls are TRBV4-1 and TRBJ2-3; either TRBD1 or TRBD2 may supply D (5 bases each). The length of the CDR3 is 14 residues. Germline V gives CDR1 MGHRA, CDR2 YSYEKL. The V end lost 3 bases, the J end lost 5 bases, and 12 bases lay between the germline ends. This CDR3 is CASSQGTIRDTQYF. CDR3 bases: TGCGCCAGCAGCCAGGGGACCATAAGAGATACGCAGTATTTT.

This clonotype occurred a few times. The rearrangement links TRBV6-1 to TRBJ2-6; TRBD1 agrees at 8 bases. The V gene end was trimmed by 4 bases and the J gene end by 3 bases; junction bases not matched to a gene: 5. Germline values: CDR1 MNHNS, CDR2 SASEGT. This CDR3 has 16 amino acids. CDR3 in amino acids: CASSVPGQVGANVLTF. The CDR3 bases are TGTGCCAGCAGTGTCCCGGGACAGGTTGGGGCCAACGTCCTGACTTTC.

This clonotype was picked up many times. The rearrangement links TRBV6-1 to TRBJ2-7; the match to TRBD1 covers 12 bases. Unmatched junction bases numbered 13, after V lost 6 bases and J lost 4 bases. This CDR3 is built from 17 residues. CDR1 is MNHNS and CDR2 is SASEGT in the germline V gene. As DNA, the CDR3 is TGTGCCAGCAGACCCGGGACAGGGGGCCGGTTGGATTACGAGCAGTACTTC. It codes for CASRPGTGGRLDYEQYF.

CDR3 region: CASSYEGRRDYGYTF. Written as DNA, the CDR3 is TGTGCCAGCAGTTACGAGGGTCGTAGGGACTATGGCTACACCTTC. The V gene is TRBV6-5, the J gene TRBJ1-2; D not resolved. Deletions cut 2 bases from V and 3 bases from J, with 13 bases between. This CDR3 has 15 residues. Germline values: CDR1 MNHEY, CDR2 SVGAGI.

The rearrangement links TRBV27 to TRBJ1-6; D might be TRBD1 (6 bases). CDR1 and CDR2 (germline): MNHEY, SMNVEV (reference sequence). V lost 6 bases and J 6 bases, leaving 21 bases between the germline ends. The CDR3 contains 17 residues. CDR3 sequence reads: CASRRGWDISGNSPLHF. CDR3 DNA sequence: TGTGCCAGCAGACGTGGGTGGGACATCTCGGGTAATTCACCCCTCCACTTT.

Turning to this clonotype: An end of the junction differs from the germline gene, which may be a read error. The rearrangement uses TRBV10-2 and TRBJ2-4, with D tentatively TRBD2 (6 bases). The CDR3 runs to 15 residues. Germline V gives CDR1 WSHSY, CDR2 SAAADI. For the CDR3, the DNA is TGCGCCAGCAGAGAGGGAGTGGGAGGCAAAGACACTCAGTACTTT. Encoded protein: CASREGVGGKDTQYF.

The CDR3, as DNA: TGTGCCAGCAGTTATTCGGGAGTGGGGACAGATACGCAGTATTTT. This gives the protein CASSYSGVGTDTQYF. The rearrangement uses TRBV6-5 and TRBJ2-3, with D possibly matching TRBD2 (6 bases). Trimming pared 3 bases from V and 3 bases from J, leaving 13 bases between. The CDR3 has 15 amino acids. From germline, CDR1 is MNHEY and CDR2 SVGAGI.

This clonotype was seen many times. The CDR3 bases are TGTGCCAGCAGCTTGGGGACAGGGTCCTATGGCTACACCTTC. It yields the protein CASSLGTGSYGYTF. The V call is TRBV11-2, the J call TRBJ1-2; 9 bases are a match to TRBD1. Trimming took 3 bases from V and 4 from J; bases not matched to a gene: 3. The CDR3 is 14 amino acids. The germline CDR1 and CDR2 sequences are SGHAT and FQNNGV.

This clonotype has ten or more counts. The genes are TRBV4-1 and TRBJ2-5, with 8 bases aligning to TRBD2. Matching the DNA end better, TRBJ2-7 makes the J call doubtful. The CDR3 runs to 17 residues. The germline V gene has CDR1 MGHRA and CDR2 YSYEKL. The CDR3 DNA sequence: TGCGCCAGCAGCCAGGAGAGAAGGACTAGCAATGCGCGCGAGCAGTACTTC. Its translation: CASSQERRTSNAREQYF.

This chain links TRBV10-3 with TRBJ1-4; 9 bases are a match to TRBD1. With V trimmed by 10 bases and J by 4 bases, 10 bases remained unmatched. This CDR3 contains 15 residues. Germline V gives CDR1 ENHRY, CDR2 SYGVKD. The CDR3 sequence: CATTRDREYNEKLFF. The CDR3 region has the DNA TGTGCCACCACGAGGGACAGGGAATATAATGAAAAACTGTTTTTT.

As regards this clonotype: A much larger clone sits a single nucleotide away, making a read error possible. CDR3 sequence: CASSPGTGRGETQFF. The CDR3 DNA follows: TGTGCCAGCAGCCCCGGGACAGGGAGAGGAGAGACCCAGTTCTTC. The V call is TRBV6-4, the J call TRBJ2-1, with 9 nucleotides matching TRBD1. This CDR3 region has 15 residues. Per germline, CDR1 MRHNA and CDR2 SNTAGT. The trim removed 6 bases at V and 13 bases at J, leaving 16 bases unmatched.

In regard to this clonotype: A much larger clone differs by one base, so this may be a read error. The chain carries TRBV6-5 and TRBJ1-1; D is unclear. This CDR3 comprises 13 residues. Germline V lookup: CDR1 MNHEY, CDR2 SVGAGI. The CDR3 DNA sequence: TGTGCCAACAGTTATGCGGCCCAGCAGTGGCGTTTCTTT. This gives the protein CANSYAAQQWRFF.

V gene TRBV6-1 combines with J gene TRBJ2-5; D remains ambiguous. The CDR3 covers 12 residues. V was trimmed by 8 bases and J by 2 bases, leaving 9 bases between them. CDR1 and CDR2 (germline): MNHNS, SASEGT. This CDR3 reads CASSFWQETQYF. As DNA, the CDR3 is TGTGCCAGCTCATTTTGGCAAGAGACCCAGTACTTC.

V is TRBV6-1 and J is TRBJ2-5; 10 bases are shared with TRBD1. The end of the DNA fits TRBJ2-7 better, so the J call may be wrong. Germline CDR1 and CDR2: MNHNS and SASEGT. CDR3 length: 16 residues. CDR3 region: CASSLPGQGTRYEQYF. In DNA form, the CDR3 reads TGTGCCAGCAGCCTCCCGGGACAGGGGACTCGCTACGAGCAGTACTTC.

The chain is built from TRBV10-2 and TRBJ2-4, with a tentative D call TRBD2 (5 bases). The CDR3 is 16 residues long. Deletions cut 0 bases from V and 8 bases from J, with 17 bases between. From germline, CDR1 is WSHSY and CDR2 SAAADI. The CDR3 spells CASSESTREVADIQYF. The DNA for the CDR3 is TGCGCCAGCAGTGAGTCCACGAGGGAAGTGGCGGACATTCAGTACTTC.

The chain is built from TRBV6-5 and TRBJ2-1, with 7 bases lining up with TRBD2. The CDR3 has 20 amino acids. The V and J ends lost 2 bases and 2 bases, in that order; junction bases with no gene match: 18. Germline CDR1 MNHEY, CDR2 SVGAGI. The CDR3 loop reads CASSYGALELAGDPYNEQFF. Written as DNA, the CDR3 is TGTGCCAGCAGTTACGGGGCCCTGGAGTTAGCGGGCGACCCCTACAATGAGCAGTTCTTC.

The chain links TRBV7-3 to TRBJ2-5; 9 bases align to TRBD2. V dropped 0 bases and J dropped 5; count of bases not matched to a gene: 4. Germline V lookup: CDR1 SGHTA, CDR2 FQGTGA. The CDR3 totals 15 residues. The CDR3 is CASSLTAGGRETQYF. The CDR3 DNA follows: TGTGCCAGCAGCTTAACGGCGGGGGGGCGGGAGACCCAGTACTTC.

In this sample, this clonotype turned up many times. The rearrangement uses TRBV27 and TRBJ1-5, with 8 bases aligning to TRBD1. CDR1 and CDR2 from the germline V gene are MNHEY and SMNVEV (reference sequence). The CDR3 loop spans 17 amino acids. The junction had 7 bases not matched to a gene; V was cut back by 1 base and J by 2 bases. The CDR3 sequence is CASSLWGPGGGNQPQHF. The CDR3 DNA is TGTGCCAGCAGTTTATGGGGCCCAGGGGGCGGCAATCAGCCCCAGCATTTT.

The chain uses TRBV6-5 and TRBJ1-1; D gene ambiguous. Trimming cost V 3 bases and J 4 bases, with 12 bases left between them. The CDR3 extends over 14 amino acids. Germline values: CDR1 MNHEY, CDR2 SVGAGI. CDR3 region: CASSYLGRGTEAFF. CDR3 nucleotides: TGTGCCAGCAGTTATCTCGGGAGAGGCACTGAAGCTTTCTTT.

The gene calls are TRBV12-3 or TRBV12-4 and TRBJ2-5; 10 nucleotides match TRBD1. The closer fit of TRBJ2-1 to the DNA end suggests the J call may be wrong. The CDR3 contains 14 residues. CDR3: CASRRDRGYNEQFF. The CDR3 coding sequence is TGTGCCAGCAGACGGGACAGGGGCTACAATGAGCAGTTCTTC.

This clonotype showed up just once. In this CDR3 the conserved last residue, phenylalanine or tryptophan, is missing, so a read error is likely. The DNA is omitted, as the CDR3 cannot be located on it reliably, and the CDR3 follows TCRdb's listing. This rearrangement joins TRBV6-1 to TRBJ1-6; the table's TRBD1 call for D was not verified on the DNA. Termini included, the CDR3 measures 13 amino acids. Germline CDR1 and CDR2: MNHNS and SASEGT. The CDR3 protein is CASSTDRNSPPHS.

In its sample, this clonotype was seen many times. The chain is built from TRBV3-1 and TRBJ2-7; 10 bases align to TRBD1. V was clipped by 4 bases and J by 0 bases; unmatched bases: 15. Germline V lookup: CDR1 LGHDT, CDR2 YNNKEL (reference sequence). The CDR3 has 19 residues. Here the CDR3 DNA reads TGTGCCAGCAGCCCATGGGGGGACAGGGGTCCTAAAAGCTCCTACGAGCAGTACTTC. Translation gives CASSPWGDRGPKSSYEQYF.

This clonotype was seen ten or more times. The rearrangement links TRBV6-1 to TRBJ2-7; 8 bases are shared with TRBD1. The V gene's germline CDR1 is MNHNS and CDR2 SASEGT. The trim removed 8 bases at V and 4 bases at J, leaving 4 bases unmatched. This CDR3 contains 12 residues. The CDR3 here is CASVDRAYEQYF. CDR3 DNA: TGTGCCAGCGTGGACAGGGCATACGAGCAGTACTTC.

This clonotype was recorded a few times. V usage is TRBV4-2 and J usage is TRBJ1-1; 11 nucleotides line up with TRBD1. J lost 5 bases, V lost 0 bases, and 8 bases had no gene match. The CDR3 length is 17 residues. Germline CDR1 reads LGHNA; CDR2 reads YNFKEQ. CDR3 nucleotides: TGTGCCAGCAGCCAAGACGTTCGGACAGGGGGCGCAACTGAAGCTTTCTTT. Translation: CASSQDVRTGGATEAFF.